The rows below give T cell receptor beta chains drawn from one sample of a study of T-cell reconstitution after alpha-beta-depleted transplantation in children. TCRdb reprocessed the PCR reads via MiXCR and lists one record per CDR3 protein. The data contain about 400,000 distinct CDR3 sequences, over 20% of them seen just once; the ten biggest clones take up 3.8%. This sample comprised PBMCs from the stem cell graft donor, obtained from the stem cell graft. The source of these receptors is a human donor who donated a stem cell graft to a child with acute myeloid leukemia. The CDR3 runs from the conserved cysteine through the conserved F or W. Each record gives: clone size, J gene, V gene, D gene, CDR3 DNA, CDR3 protein. D genes are given only for firm matches. Clone size is shown for a subset of rows, as once, few, many or a class of expanded clone.

. | TRBJ1-2 | TRBV11-2 | . | TGTGCCAGCACCCGAAACAACTATGGCTACACCTTC | CASTRNNYGYTF
. | TRBJ2-3 | TRBV5-8 | TRBD2 | TGTGCCAGCAGTCGGTGGCAGCGGGACACAGATACGCAGTATTTT | CASSRWQRDTDTQYF
. | TRBJ2-5 | TRBV6-1 | . | TGTGCCAGCAGTCGAATGGGGCACCAATACCAAGAGACCCAGTACTTC | CASSRMGHQYQETQYF
. | TRBJ2-3 | TRBV9 | TRBD2 | TGTGCCAGCAGCGTATCTCCGGGACTAGCGGGAGAGGGTACGCAGTATTTT | CASSVSPGLAGEGTQYF
. | TRBJ2-1 | TRBV18 | TRBD2 | TGTGCCAGCTCACCGCCGAATGGACTAGCGGGATCTAATGAGCAGTTCTTC | CASSPPNGLAGSNEQFF
once | TRBJ2-2 | TRBV4-3 | . | TGCGCCAGCAGCCTTGGGCCTCCCACCGGGGAGCTGTTTTTT | CASSLGPPTGELFF
few | TRBJ2-3 | TRBV12-3/TRBV12-4 | TRBD2 | TGTGCCAGCAGTTCAAGACTAGCTGGGTTCACAGATACGCAGTATTTT | CASSSRLAGFTDTQYF
few | TRBJ2-2 | TRBV27 | . | TGTGCCAGCAGCCCCTTGCTGGGGTTATCCGGGGAGCTGTTTTTT | CASSPLLGLSGELFF
. | TRBJ2-7 | TRBV20-1 | . | TGCAGTGCCCGAAGGACGGAAACCTACGAGCAGTACTTC | CSARRTETYEQYF
. | TRBJ2-2 | TRBV19 | TRBD2 | TGTGCCAGTAGTCAGGGAGGGTGGGAGCTGTTTTTT | CASSQGGWELFF
. | TRBJ2-7 | TRBV21-1 | . | TGTGCCAGCAGCAATTTCAACGGGACAGGGCTTTACGAGCAGTACTTC | CASSNFNGTGLYEQYF
. | TRBJ2-3 | TRBV20-1 | . | TGCAGTGCTTTCCCGGGAGCGCACCAAAGCACAGATACGCAGTATTTT | CSAFPGAHQSTDTQYF
many | TRBJ1-6 | TRBV28 | . | TGTGCCAGCAGTCTCCGGACAGCCAATTCACCCCTCCACTTT | CASSLRTANSPLHF
few | TRBJ2-7 | TRBV29-1 | . | TGCAGCGTTGAAGATGGTGGGGGTTCCCACGAGCAGTACTTC | CSVEDGGGSHEQYF
few | TRBJ2-2 | TRBV20-1 | . | TGCAGTGCTTCGTCGGACAGGAACACCGGGGAGCTGTTTTTT | CSASSDRNTGELFF
few | TRBJ2-7 | TRBV6-2/TRBV6-3 | TRBD2 | TGTGCCAGCAGTGGATGGACTAGCGGGAGAGCCGAGCAGTACTTC | CASSGWTSGRAEQYF
few | TRBJ1-5 | TRBV12-3/TRBV12-4 | . | TGTGCCAGCAGTGCCTTCAATCAGCCCCAGCATTTT | CASSAFNQPQHF
few | TRBJ2-3 | TRBV20-1 | . | TGCAGTGCTAGATGGGGGACACCAACAGATACGCAGTATTTT | CSARWGTPTDTQYF
many | TRBJ2-3 | TRBV29-1 | TRBD2 | TGCAGCGTTGAATCCCTGGGGGGGGATACGCAGTATTTT | CSVESLGGDTQYF
. | TRBJ2-7 | TRBV4-1 | TRBD2 | TGCGCCAGCAGCCAAGATCGGCTAGCGGGAGGGCCTGGGGGCGAGCAGTACTTC | CASSQDRLAGGPGGEQYF
. | TRBJ1-1 | TRBV29-1 | . | TGCAGCGTTCCCGGCGGGACACAGAACACTGAAGCTTTCTTT | CSVPGGTQNTEAFF
few | TRBJ2-7 | TRBV12-3/TRBV12-4 | TRBD2 | TGTGCCAGCAGCCGGGGGGTCGGGAACGAGCAGTACTTC | CASSRGVGNEQYF
many | TRBJ2-3 | TRBV10-2 | TRBD1 | TGCGCCAGCAGTGTAGACAGGGTGTCAGATACGCAGTATTTT | CASSVDRVSDTQYF
few | TRBJ2-1 | TRBV12-3/TRBV12-4 | . | TGTGCCAGCAGTTTTAGGCAGGGTCGATATGAGCAGTTCTTC | CASSFRQGRYEQFF
many | TRBJ2-3 | TRBV7-3 | . | TGTGCCAGCAGCTTAGTAGAAACAGATACGCAGTATTTT | CASSLVETDTQYF
. | TRBJ2-2 | TRBV20-1 | . | TGCAGTGCTAGAGGTCCTATTGGGAACACCGGGGAGCTGTTTTTT | CSARGPIGNTGELFF
. | TRBJ2-5 | TRBV18 | . | TGTGCCAGCTCCTTTGCCTCCGGAGAGACCCAGTACTTC | CASSFASGETQYF
few | TRBJ2-3 | TRBV24-1 | TRBD2 | TGTGCCACCAGTGATTCCCTAGCGGGAGCTTCGGATACGCAGTATTTT | CATSDSLAGASDTQYF
. | TRBJ1-1 | TRBV6-5 | TRBD1 | TGTGCCAGCAGTTACTCGATTGGGGGACAGGAGAACACTGAAGCTTTCTTT | CASSYSIGGQENTEAFF